A selection of T cell receptor beta chains follows, all from one sample in a study of shared clonotypes between healthy human individuals. Produced via immunoSEQ multiplex PCR; TCRdb's table is partial and in-frame only. The data hold 2,500,000 or so clones, with approximately 90% observed a single time. The sample was naive CD4+ T cells from PBMCs. These receptors originate from a man aged 18-30 years in good health. Some clones in this sample may be carry-over from other donors' samples. Both conserved end residues are part of each CDR3. Fields, in order: V gene, clone size, J gene, D gene, CDR3 protein, CDR3 DNA. The D gene is left open where the match is weak. Rows may omit the clone size; those that give it use once, few, many or a size class.

>TRBV18|-|TRBJ1-1|-
CASSPRSSTEAFF
TGTGCCAGCTCACCACGGAGTTCCACTGAAGCTTTCTTT
>TRBV18|-|TRBJ2-5|TRBD1
CASSLARTGWAETQYF
TGTGCCAGCTCACTGGCGCGGACAGGGTGGGCAGAGACCCAGTACTTC
>TRBV9|-|TRBJ1-3|-
CASSTGVGNTIYF
TGTGCCAGCAGCACGGGGGTTGGAAACACCATATATTTT
>TRBV5-1|-|TRBJ2-1|-
CASSLIGGPVAWGNEQFF
TGCGCCAGCAGCTTGATTGGGGGGCCCGTCGCGTGGGGCAATGAGCAGTTCTTC
>TRBV28|-|TRBJ1-2|TRBD1
CASSDRGLGYTF
TGTGCCAGTAGCGACAGGGGGCTTGGCTACACCTTC
>TRBV5-4|-|TRBJ1-2|-
CASSLSDRRAF
TGTGCCAGCAGCTTGAGTGACAGGCGCGCCTTC
>TRBV2|once|TRBJ2-1|-
CASSDGGPSYNEQFF
TGTGCCAGCAGTGACGGAGGACCAAGCTACAATGAGCAGTTCTTC
>TRBV7-3|-|TRBJ2-2|-
CASSPARDTGELFF
TGTGCCAGCAGCCCCGCGAGGGACACCGGGGAGCTGTTTTTT
>TRBV2|-|TRBJ1-2|TRBD1
CASRETGFDYGYTF
TGTGCCAGCAGAGAGACAGGGTTTGACTATGGCTACACCTTC
>TRBV5-4|-|TRBJ2-3|-
CASSFQGSTDTQYF
TGTGCCAGCAGCTTTCAGGGGAGCACAGATACGCAGTATTTT
>TRBV29-1|-|TRBJ2-3|-
CSVVRDTANTDTQYF
TGCAGCGTTGTGCGGGACACCGCGAACACAGATACGCAGTATTTT
>TRBV9|-|TRBJ2-3|-
CASSVGRIWWDTDTQYF
TGTGCCAGCAGCGTAGGGAGGATTTGGTGGGACACAGATACGCAGTATTTT
>TRBV5-1|once|TRBJ2-2|-
CASSLNPGNTGELFF
TGCGCCAGCAGCTTGAATCCGGGGAACACCGGGGAGCTGTTTTTT
>TRBV10-3|-|TRBJ2-7|TRBD1
CAISESRGGDRGPYEQYF
TGTGCCATCAGTGAGTCGAGGGGAGGAGACAGGGGCCCCTACGAGCAGTACTTC
>TRBV28|-|TRBJ2-7|TRBD2
CASILAGHSYEQYF
TGTGCCAGCATACTAGCGGGCCATTCCTACGAGCAGTACTTC
>TRBV15|-|TRBJ1-4|-
CATSRDLLITDSNEKLFF
TGTGCCACCAGCAGAGACCTACTTATTACCGATTCGAATGAAAAACTGTTTTTT
>TRBV5-1|-|TRBJ1-3|TRBD1
CASSLDPQGAGGNTIYF
TGCGCCAGCAGCTTGGATCCCCAGGGGGCAGGAGGAAACACCATATATTTT
>TRBV27|-|TRBJ1-5|-
CASRFAGAGRYSNQPQHF
TGTGCCAGCAGATTTGCCGGGGCAGGCCGATATAGCAATCAGCCCCAGCATTTT
>TRBV6-5|-|TRBJ2-7|TRBD2
CASSYAREGPYEQYF
TGTGCCAGCAGTTACGCGCGGGAGGGCCCCTACGAGCAGTACTTC
>TRBV30|-|TRBJ1-2|-
CAWGATANYGYTF
TGTGCCTGGGGGGCAACTGCTAACTATGGCTACACCTTC
>TRBV28|-|TRBJ2-1|TRBD2
CASSLPREIRDNEQFF
TGTGCCAGCAGCCTACCGCGGGAGATTCGGGACAATGAGCAGTTCTTC
>TRBV7-9|-|TRBJ1-5|-
CASSLAMNQPQHF
TGTGCCAGCAGCTTAGCGATGAACCAGCCCCAGCATTTT
>TRBV18|-|TRBJ2-3|-
CASSPPSRTDTQYF
TGTGCCAGCTCACCACCCTCCCGTACAGATACGCAGTATTTT
>TRBV9|-|TRBJ2-3|-
CASSVFSRLNTDTQYF
TGTGCCAGCAGCGTATTTTCTCGCTTGAACACAGATACGCAGTATTTT
>TRBV28|-|TRBJ2-7|-
CASSLTGITYEQYF
TGTGCCAGCAGTTTGACCGGAATCACCTACGAGCAGTACTTC
>TRBV28|-|TRBJ2-7|-
CASSLSVGEQYF
TGTGCCAGCAGCCTTAGCGTTGGCGAGCAGTACTTC
>TRBV7-4|-|TRBJ2-7|-
CASSSLPYEQYF
TGTGCCAGCAGCAGCCTCCCCTACGAGCAGTACTTC